This TCR beta chain was sequenced during a study of cytomegalovirus exposure and HLA in healthy donors. Turning to the study itself: From HLA-typed donors, an early data release held around 80 million unique TCRs. Study results and limitations: The authors listed 150 to 200 TCR beta chains as cytomegalovirus-associated. Confirmation was obtained in vitro that a few CMV-associated chains are specific for CMV antigens. Accurate predictions that matched the HLA-A and HLA-B alleles of most subjects were reportedly made from TCR beta sequences.

About this clone: Its antigen is unidentified. The junction and the germline gene differ at one end; a read error may be behind it.

The primer mix had 60 Vbeta and 13 Jbeta primers. Some clones are missing from TCRdb's copy, which holds only in-frame ones; the method was immunoSEQ multiplex PCR. The table has 150,000 to 200,000 clones, over 60% seen once. The CDR3 has 15 amino acids. Germline-derived CDR1 and CDR2 are SEHNR and FQNEAQ (reference sequence). The genes are TRBV7-9 and TRBJ2-5; TRBD2 is a possible D gene (6 bases). The sequencing input was PBMCs. The TCR was taken from a male donor in good health and CMV-seronegative. The CDR3 is CSSSSRTKMQETQYF. DNA for the CDR3: TGTTCCAGCAGCTCCCGGACTAAGATGCAAGAGACCCAGTACTTC.